This record concerns one TCR beta chain sequence. The data derive from a study of blood T cell repertoires in COVID-19. Looking at the study overall: The United States, Italy and Spain were the sources of the acute and convalescent COVID-19 samples.

The CDR3 spans 15 residues. CDR1 is SGHTA and CDR2 is FQGNSA in the germline V gene. Trimming removed 1 base from V and 8 bases from J, with 15 bases in between. Assay used: immunoSEQ multiplex PCR; TCRdb lists only in-frame clones, some missing. The sample has 70,000 to 90,000 clones; roughly four fifths are singletons. This TCR was sampled from a woman older than 75 with acute or convalescent COVID-19. Material for sequencing was peripheral blood. The J gene is TRBJ2-1, the V gene TRBV7-2, with D maybe TRBD2 (5 bases). The CDR3 spells CASSLDSFSRDEQFF. The DNA for the CDR3 is TGTGCCAGCAGCTTAGATAGTTTCTCGAGGGATGAGCAGTTCTTC.